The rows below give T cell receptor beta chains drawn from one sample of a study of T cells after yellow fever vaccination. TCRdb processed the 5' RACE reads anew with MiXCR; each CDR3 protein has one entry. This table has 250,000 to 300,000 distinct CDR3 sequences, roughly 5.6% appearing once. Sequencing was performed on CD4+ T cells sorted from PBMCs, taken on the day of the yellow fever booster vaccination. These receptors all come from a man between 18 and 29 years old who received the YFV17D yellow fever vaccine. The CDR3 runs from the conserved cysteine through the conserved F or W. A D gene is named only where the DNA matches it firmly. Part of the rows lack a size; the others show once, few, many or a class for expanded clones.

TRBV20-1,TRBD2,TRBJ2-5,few,CSAGLAGNQETQYF,TGCAGTGCCGGACTAGCGGGGAACCAAGAGACCCAGTACTTC
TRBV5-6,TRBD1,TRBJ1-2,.,CASSAGGRFYGYTF,TGTGCCAGCAGCGCAGGGGGCCGGTTCTATGGCTACACCTTC
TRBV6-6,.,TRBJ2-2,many,CASSREMTGPNTGELFF,TGTGCCAGCAGTCGTGAGATGACGGGCCCGAACACCGGGGAGCTGTTTTTT
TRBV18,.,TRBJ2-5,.,CASYQVRYQETQYF,TGTGCCAGCTACCAGGTTAGGTACCAAGAGACCCAGTACTTC
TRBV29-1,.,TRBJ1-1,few,CSVTRSKAFF,TGCAGCGTTACGAGATCCAAAGCTTTCTTT
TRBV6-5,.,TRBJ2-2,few,CASGSGGELFF,TGTGCCAGTGGGTCGGGCGGGGAGCTGTTTTTT
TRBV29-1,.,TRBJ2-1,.,CSVDGGAGGPYNEQFF,TGCAGCGTTGATGGGGGGGCCGGGGGACCCTACAATGAGCAGTTCTTC
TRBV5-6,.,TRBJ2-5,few,CASSTNSETQYF,TGTGCCAGCAGTACTAACAGCGAGACCCAGTACTTC
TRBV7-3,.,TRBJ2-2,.,CASSSTLRPGLGNTGELFF,TGTGCCAGCAGCTCCACTCTTCGACCGGGACTTGGGAACACCGGGGAGCTGTTTTTT
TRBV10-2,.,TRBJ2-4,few,CASSGALIAKNIQYF,TGCGCCAGCAGTGGGGCCCTCATAGCCAAAAACATTCAGTACTTC
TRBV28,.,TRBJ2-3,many,CATILQGTDTQYF,TGTGCCACCATACTCCAGGGCACAGATACGCAGTATTTT
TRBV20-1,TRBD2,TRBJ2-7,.,CSASAGRLAGGSEQYF,TGCAGTGCTAGTGCCGGTCGACTAGCGGGGGGGAGCGAGCAGTACTTC
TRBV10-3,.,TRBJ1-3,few,CAIRSSAEGISGNTIYF,TGTGCCATCAGGAGCAGTGCCGAGGGGATCTCTGGAAACACCATATATTTT
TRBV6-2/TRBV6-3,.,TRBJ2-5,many,CASSPGEETQYF,TGTGCCAGCAGTCCGGGGGAGGAGACCCAGTACTTC
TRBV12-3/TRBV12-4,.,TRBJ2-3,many,CASTLADTQYF,TGTGCCAGCACCCTGGCCGATACGCAGTATTTT
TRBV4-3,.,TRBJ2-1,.,CASSQDRTFYNEQFF,TGCGCCAGCAGCCAAGACCGGACTTTTTACAATGAGCAGTTCTTC
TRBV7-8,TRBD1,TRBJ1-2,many,CASSPDRVHGYTF,TGTGCCAGCAGCCCGGACAGGGTTCACGGCTACACCTTC